What follows describes a single TCR beta chain. Its target is unknown. Several immunoSEQ plates held equal portions of the genomic DNA taken from each subset. Assay: immunoSEQ multiplex PCR; the TCRdb copy retains only in-frame clones and omits some. The sample includes millions of clones, roughly 94% of them seen just once. This entry belongs to a study of shared clonotypes between healthy human individuals. About the research overall: Donor composition was a couple of women and a few men, aged 18 to 49.

Germline lookup yields CDR1 MNHEY and CDR2 SMNVEV (reference sequence). The germline V and J ends were trimmed by 3 bases and 14 bases, with 20 bases remaining between them. The CDR3 is made up of 15 amino acids. Findings and caveats of the study: Memory subsets had estimated richness that was generally smaller than that of naive subsets. Sequencing depth was predicted to influence how clonotypes are shared among donors.

Naive CD8 cells, CD45RO-negative and positively selected for CCR7, excluded terminally differentiated effector memory CD45RA+ cells. Sequencing was done on a sample of naive CD8+ T cells sorted from blood. The V and J genes are TRBV27 and TRBJ1-6, with D possibly matching TRBD1 (6 bases). The TCR was taken from a man aged 18 to 30 in good health. CDR3 in amino acids: CASSFLTGGDPTLHF. The CDR3 coding sequence is TGTGCCAGCAGTTTTTTGACAGGTGGCGACCCAACCCTCCACTTT.